Listed here is a single T cell receptor beta chain. What antigen it recognizes has not been identified. No base quality values were provided; no much bigger clone lies one nucleotide off. The time point label for this specimen denotes: baseline pretreatment blood. The intended sense of this specimen's treatment or condition label: 15 Gy SBRT to primary tumor, nephrectomy 4 weeks later. Serial peripheral blood from radiation-treated patients was sampled at baseline, 2 weeks and 4 weeks after SBRT to track tumor-enriched clonotypes. All patients had renal cell carcinoma with clear cell pathology. Genomic DNA for TCR sequencing was prepared using the QIAamp DNA Blood Mini Kit (Qiagen). Samples were included in the analyses only if all quality control checks were passed. This sample stems from a study of radiation and T cells in renal cell carcinoma (dated by TCRdb to 2020 to 2022). With respect to the entire study: Samples came from a clinical trial, in which primary renal cell carcinomas received 15 Gy stereotactic body radiation therapy followed by nephrectomy 4 weeks later. A total of around 53 samples underwent TCR beta sequencing, made up of 25 or so tumors and some 27 peripheral blood samples. Across all 50 or so samples, several million unique CDR3 nucleotide sequences encoding around 2.8 million unique CDR3 amino acid sequences were identified.

Following the manufacturer's recommendations, the immunoSEQ kit was used to generate TCR beta libraries from genomic DNA. Library preparation used a first multiplex PCR with proprietary primers, then a second PCR adding unique barcodes, with bead cleanups after each round. Each sample batch included a kit-provided positive control reaction and a negative control reaction. The final libraries were assessed on an Agilent 4200 TapeStation D1000 ScreenTape, pooled by volume, and quantified by qPCR. An Illumina NextSeq500 fitted with a MidOutput 150-cycle cartridge performed the sequencing, running 156 Read1 cycles and 15 Index1 cycles with the kit's custom primers. The pooled library was loaded at 0.8 to 1 pM with a roughly 20% PhiX control spike-in. Regarding the original processing steps: Vendor-processed data were analyzed in R, with a clonotype defined as all T cells sharing the same CDR3 nucleotide sequence. In the clone abundance analyses, frequencies were normalized to the 10,000 most abundant clones in each sample. Before analysis, public T cell clones were removed, and these numbered fewer than six per sample on average. An abundance difference of at least 32-fold between compartments was the criterion for calling clonotypes tumor-enriched or baseline blood-enriched. A beta-binomial differential abundance model was used to identify clonotypes that were expanded or contracted between blood time points. Similarity between tumor and blood repertoires was quantified using the Baroni-Urbani and Buser coefficient, and groups were compared with two-tailed Wilcoxon tests in R. TCRdb limited this immuneACCESS table to in-frame rearrangements with V and J called. A share of clones is missing; checked studies link under half to unresolved V genes, and the rest is unexplained. That table supplies the V and J calls and clone size; D and trimming were determined from the DNA. This sample is represented by 87,000 or so clones; about 88% of them were singletons. The top ten constitute about 7.9% of the sample.

From cysteine to phenylalanine, the CDR3 is 20 amino acids long. CDR3 DNA is the only sequence kept; it has 60 bases, read in frame from the first base. Findings and caveats that apply to the study as a whole: With a single-armed trial design, the study had no way to address how radiation dose or scheduling affects the TCR repertoire. Because no pretreatment tumor biopsies were available, whether clonotypes were present in the tumor at baseline could not be determined. In blood, the top tumor clonotypes increased between baseline and 2 weeks post-radiation and then shrank by 4 weeks, which suggests that tumor-resident clones expanded only transiently. Dynamics of the blood repertoire were not tracked past 4 weeks after treatment.

The starting material was blood, obtained from a patient whose treatment included radiotherapy and nephrectomy. The clonotype comes from a man in his fifties with renal cell carcinoma. Recombination joined TRBV21-1 with TRBJ1-5. TRBV21-1 is assigned pseudogene status. The DNA is TGTGCCAGCAGCAAAGAATGGGTCAGGGGATGGGACTATAGCAATCAGCCCCAGCATTTT. This gives the protein CASSKEWVRGWDYSNQPQHF.